The rows below give T cell receptor beta chains drawn from one sample of a study of blood T cell repertoires in COVID-19. This table comes from immunoSEQ multiplex PCR, and its TCRdb copy is limited to in-frame clones, with some not included. Among 110,000 to 150,000 clones, 85% to 90% were seen once, and the ten largest hold around 10%. The source material was peripheral blood. These receptor sequences come from a woman older than 75 with acute or convalescent COVID-19. The CDR3 runs from the conserved cysteine through the conserved F or W. The D gene is left open where the match is weak. The size entry is marked missing in some rows and otherwise reads once, few, many or a size class.

d_call	v_call	clone_size	j_call	cdr3_aa	cdr3_nt
.	TRBV4-1	.	TRBJ2-6	CASSQSPASSGANVLTF	TGCGCCAGCAGCCAGTCGCCCGCCAGTTCCGGGGCCAACGTCCTGACTTTC
TRBD1	TRBV27	.	TRBJ1-3	CASSTPGQTFLSSGNTIYF	TGTGCCAGCTCTACACCGGGACAGACTTTCCTGAGCTCTGGAAACACCATATATTTT
TRBD1	TRBV7-3	.	TRBJ1-1	CASSLDRLNTEAFF	TGTGCCAGCAGCTTGGACAGGCTGAACACTGAAGCTTTCTTT
TRBD2	TRBV5-1	.	TRBJ2-3	CASSLDAGGITSTDTQYF	TGCGCCAGCAGCTTGGACGCGGGGGGGATAACTAGCACAGATACGCAGTATTTT
.	TRBV15	.	TRBJ1-1	CATSREMGMNTEAFF	TGTGCCACCAGCAGAGAAATGGGCATGAACACTGAAGCTTTCTTT
.	TRBV10-2	few	TRBJ1-5	CASRGLGGGNQPQHF	TGCGCCAGCAGGGGGCTGGGGGGGGGCAATCAGCCCCAGCATTTT
TRBD1	TRBV9	.	TRBJ2-3	CASSVTPGQSTDTQYF	TGTGCCAGCAGCGTTACCCCGGGACAGAGCACAGATACGCAGTATTTT
.	TRBV30	.	TRBJ1-5	CAWSVRFNQPQHF	TGTGCCTGGAGTGTTCGGTTTAATCAGCCCCAGCATTTT
.	TRBV5-6	.	TRBJ2-3	CASSWSSSSDTQYF	TGTGCCAGCAGCTGGTCCAGTAGCTCAGATACGCAGTATTTT
TRBD1	TRBV29-1	.	TRBJ1-5	CSVAGTGKDQPQHF	TGCAGCGTAGCCGGGACAGGGAAGGATCAGCCCCAGCATTTT
.	TRBV19	.	TRBJ2-2	CASSMNTRGNTGELFF	TGTGCCAGTAGTATGAACACCAGGGGTAACACCGGGGAGCTGTTTTTT
.	TRBV5-1	.	TRBJ2-7	CASSLDPAGLSYEQYF	TGCGCCAGCAGCTTGGATCCGGCGGGTCTCTCCTACGAGCAGTACTTC
.	TRBV7-2	.	TRBJ1-2	CASSLRQESYGYTF	TGTGCCAGCAGCCTTCGACAGGAATCCTATGGCTACACCTTC
.	TRBV7-8	.	TRBJ2-1	CASSLARQNNEQFF	TGTGCCAGCAGCTTAGCTAGACAGAACAATGAGCAGTTCTTC
.	TRBV5-1	.	TRBJ1-2	CASSYNPLDGYTF	TGCGCCAGCAGCTATAACCCACTGGATGGCTACACCTTC
.	TRBV7-2	.	TRBJ2-7	CASSLLGGFYEQYF	TGTGCCAGCAGCTTATTAGGAGGTTTCTACGAGCAGTACTTC
.	TRBV6-1	.	TRBJ2-5	CASSEARGKEETQYF	TGTGCCAGCAGTGAAGCGCGAGGGAAAGAAGAGACCCAGTACTTC
.	TRBV7-9	.	TRBJ1-2	CASSLYSNYGYTF	TGTGCCAGCAGCTTGTACAGCAACTATGGCTACACCTTC
.	TRBV4-1	few	TRBJ1-2	CASSQATGFSGYTF	TGCGCCAGCAGCCAAGCAACAGGCTTTAGCGGCTACACCTTC
TRBD2	TRBV9	.	TRBJ2-1	CASSLSGGPQYNEQFF	TGTGCCAGCAGCCTTAGCGGGGGGCCCCAATACAATGAGCAGTTCTTC
TRBD1	TRBV6-1	.	TRBJ1-5	CASSEGTGPQPQHF	TGTGCCAGCAGTGAAGGGACAGGACCTCAGCCCCAGCATTTT
TRBD1	TRBV18	.	TRBJ1-2	CASSPTGLDYGYTF	TGTGCCAGCTCACCGACAGGGTTGGACTATGGCTACACCTTC
TRBD1	TRBV5-1	.	TRBJ1-6	CASSQGQAPNSPLHF	TGCGCCAGCAGCCAGGGACAGGCACCAAATTCACCCCTCCACTTT
TRBD1	TRBV2	.	TRBJ1-6	CASSGPGQGNSPLHF	TGTGCCAGCTCCGGTCCGGGACAGGGGAATTCACCCCTCCACTTT
.	TRBV30	.	TRBJ1-4	CAWSDTGKATNEKLFF	TGTGCCTGGAGCGATACAGGGAAAGCAACTAATGAAAAACTGTTTTTT
.	TRBV3-1/TRBV3-2	once	TRBJ1-4	CASSPRTQGGEKLFF	TGTGCCAGCAGCCCCCGTACCCAGGGAGGTGAAAAACTGTTTTTT
TRBD1	TRBV19	.	TRBJ1-4	CASSIPRQGDEKLFF	TGTGCCAGTAGTATCCCCCGGCAGGGGGATGAAAAACTGTTTTTT
TRBD1	TRBV7-9	.	TRBJ1-1	CASSLGADRALKAFF	TGTGCCAGCAGCTTAGGAGCGGACAGGGCGTTGAAAGCTTTCTTT
TRBD1	TRBV5-1	.	TRBJ1-1	CASSWGTGENTEAFF	TGCGCCAGCAGCTGGGGGACAGGGGAGAACACTGAAGCTTTCTTT
.	TRBV6-1	.	TRBJ1-6	CASSGKEGLWGYNSPLHF	TGTGCCAGCAGTGGAAAGGAGGGATTGTGGGGGTATAATTCACCCCTCCACTTT
.	TRBV2	once	TRBJ1-4	CASHEWGGKEKLFF	TGTGCCAGCCACGAGTGGGGGGGAAAGGAAAAACTGTTTTTT
.	TRBV7-8	.	TRBJ2-3	CASSQLFTGRTQYF	TGTGCCAGCAGCCAACTCTTCACGGGGAGGACGCAGTATTTT
.	TRBV4-3	.	TRBJ2-2	CASSQDPQGRTGELFF	TGCGCCAGCAGCCAAGATCCACAGGGAAGAACCGGGGAGCTGTTTTTT
TRBD1	TRBV19	.	TRBJ1-2	CASIPGTGANYGYTF	TGTGCCAGTATCCCAGGGACAGGGGCCAACTATGGCTACACCTTC
TRBD1	TRBV5-1	.	TRBJ1-1	CASSAGQGVRTEAFF	TGCGCCAGCAGCGCGGGACAGGGAGTCCGAACTGAAGCTTTCTTT
TRBD1	TRBV5-1	.	TRBJ1-2	CASSPRQGASYGYTF	TGCGCCAGCAGCCCACGACAGGGGGCGAGCTATGGCTACACCTTC
TRBD1	TRBV29-1	.	TRBJ1-1	CSVEVRQGSTEAFF	TGCAGCGTTGAAGTGCGACAGGGGAGCACTGAAGCTTTCTTT
.	TRBV28	.	TRBJ1-1	CASSLSGATTEAFF	TGTGCCAGCAGTTTGTCAGGGGCGACAACTGAAGCTTTCTTT
.	TRBV6-5	.	TRBJ1-1	CASQDWNTEAFF	TGTGCCAGCCAGGATTGGAACACTGAAGCTTTCTTT
.	TRBV5-1	.	TRBJ1-1	CASSLIQGNTEAFF	TGCGCCAGCAGCTTGATACAGGGGAACACTGAAGCTTTCTTT
TRBD1	TRBV19	.	TRBJ1-2	CASSTGQGYGYTF	TGTGCCAGTAGTACTGGACAGGGTTATGGCTACACCTTC
TRBD2	TRBV6-9	.	TRBJ2-7	CASSYSRTSGHYEQYF	TGTGCCAGCAGTTATTCGAGGACTAGCGGGCACTACGAGCAGTACTTC
.	TRBV18	once	TRBJ1-2	CASSSFTGVSYGYTF	TGTGCCAGCTCATCGTTTACCGGGGTATCCTATGGCTACACCTTC
TRBD1	TRBV11-2	.	TRBJ2-5	CASSPGVTGEQETQYF	TGTGCCAGCAGCCCTGGGGTAACAGGGGAACAAGAGACCCAGTACTTC
TRBD1	TRBV6-4	.	TRBJ1-1	CASSWTGADTEAFF	TGTGCCAGCAGTTGGACAGGGGCGGACACTGAAGCTTTCTTT
TRBD1	TRBV6-2/TRBV6-3	.	TRBJ1-2	CASSFPPDRVYGYTF	TGTGCCAGCAGTTTCCCCCCGGACAGGGTCTATGGCTACACCTTC
.	TRBV4-3	once	TRBJ2-5	CASSQERGLGTQYF	TGCGCCAGCAGCCAAGAAAGAGGGTTAGGGACCCAGTACTTC
TRBD1	TRBV7-9	.	TRBJ1-1	CASTRQGAVNTEAFF	TGTGCCAGCACCCGACAGGGGGCCGTGAACACTGAAGCTTTCTTT